The next 20 T cell receptor beta chains were all read from a single sample in a study of early stage breast cancer tumors. Repertoires were generated with immunoSEQ multiplex PCR, while TCRdb's copy carries only in-frame clones and drops some. The sample consists of roughly 8,400 clones, 70% to 80% of them appearing once. The sample comprised normal breast tissue next to the tumor. All receptors come from a person aged 55-75 years with breast cancer.

The chain is built from TRBV7-6 and TRBJ1-1; no clear D. The germline V gene has CDR1 SGHVS and CDR2 FNYEAQ. The V end was cut by 5 bases, the J end by 0 bases, with 10 bases between. The CDR3 runs 14 residues. The chain's CDR3 is CASSPTSMNTEAFF. Here the CDR3 DNA reads TGTGCCAGCAGCCCTACCTCAATGAACACTGAAGCTTTCTTT.

V is TRBV29-1 and J is TRBJ2-2; D is unresolved. Germline loops: CDR1 SQVTM, CDR2 ANQGSEA. This CDR3 region has 13 residues. V shed 2 bases and J shed 1 base, with 5 bases lying between them. CDR3 DNA sequence: TGCAGCGTTGAACGGAGGAACACCGGGGAGCTGTTTTTT. Its protein is CSVERRNTGELFF.

The chain recombines TRBV9 with TRBJ2-2; 11 positions agree with TRBD2. CDR3 length equals 16 residues. The junction had 7 bases not matched to a gene; V was cut back by 3 bases and J by 6 bases. Germline CDR1 reads SGDLS; CDR2 reads YYNGEE. The CDR3 loop reads CASSGPLAGASGELFF. Here the CDR3 DNA reads TGTGCCAGCAGCGGACCACTAGCGGGGGCGTCCGGGGAGCTGTTTTTT.

The chain is built from TRBV10-3 and TRBJ2-1; tentative D call: TRBD2 (7 bases). CDR3 length: 13 residues. Germline V gene lookup returns CDR1 ENHRY and CDR2 SYGVKD. With 6 bases removed from V and 7 bases from J, the gap between germline ends came to 13 bases. The CDR3 coding sequence is TGTGCCATCAGCGTGGGGGGGCGAAATGAGCAGTTCTTC. It yields the protein CAISVGGRNEQFF.

This clone was seen a few times. This rearrangement joins TRBV5-1 to TRBJ2-5; D perhaps matches TRBD2 (5 bases). Per germline, CDR1 SGHRS and CDR2 YFSETQ. This CDR3 has 14 amino acids. V was pared by 0 bases and J by 2 bases, with 8 bases between. The CDR3 here is CASSLGLAQETQYF. CDR3 DNA sequence: TGCGCCAGCAGCTTGGGGCTAGCTCAAGAGACCCAGTACTTC.

The CDR3 region is CASSKAGHREGSYEQYF. The DNA of the CDR3 is TGTGCCAGCAGCAAAGCCGGTCACAGGGAAGGCTCCTACGAGCAGTACTTC. This rearrangement joins TRBV21-1 to TRBJ2-7; the table names TRBD1, a call not compared with the DNA. TRBV21-1 is assigned pseudogene status. CDR3 length: 17 amino acids.

This clone was counted once. The chain uses TRBV5-4 and TRBJ2-1; no firm D call. The CDR3 covers 12 residues. Germline V gene lookup returns CDR1 SGHNT and CDR2 YYREEE (reference sequence). The ends were cut back, 2 bases at V and 6 bases at J, with 6 bases in the middle. The DNA of the CDR3 is TGTGCCAGCAGCTTCGGCCTCAATGAGCAGTTCTTC. This encodes CASSFGLNEQFF.

The gene calls are TRBV15 and TRBJ1-2, with D perhaps matching TRBD1 (5 bases). This CDR3 region has 15 residues. V gave up 1 base and J gave up 4 bases, with 13 bases separating them. The V gene's germline CDR1 is LNHNV and CDR2 YYDKDF (reference sequence). The CDR3 sequence: CATSRVARGFYGYTF. DNA for the CDR3: TGTGCCACCAGCAGAGTGGCAAGGGGATTCTATGGCTACACCTTC.

This chain joins TRBV5-1 and TRBJ1-2; D gene ambiguous. Trimming took 4 bases from V and 5 from J, leaving 12 bases between them. Germline values: CDR1 SGHRS, CDR2 YFSETQ. This CDR3 spans 13 amino acids. The CDR3 here is CASSDVFGYGYTF. CDR3 DNA: TGCGCCAGCAGCGATGTTTTTGGGTATGGCTACACCTTC.

The chain recombines TRBV27 with TRBJ2-7, with 11 nucleotides matching TRBD2. Germline V gene data show CDR1 as MNHEY and CDR2 as SMNVEV (reference sequence). The junction had 4 bases not matched to a gene; V was cut back by 0 bases and J by 6 bases. The CDR3 is made up of 15 amino acids. The CDR3 reads CASSLSTSGGTEQYF. The CDR3 DNA reads as TGTGCCAGCAGTTTATCTACTAGCGGGGGAACCGAGCAGTACTTC.

The chain carries TRBV6-4 and TRBJ1-1; weak D call: TRBD1 (6 bases). This CDR3 region has 13 residues. Germline CDR1 reads MRHNA; CDR2 reads SNTAGT. Deletions cut 2 bases from V and 3 bases from J, with 7 bases between. In nucleotides, the CDR3 is TGTGCCAGCAGTGACCACAGGGACACTGAAGCTTTCTTT. This codes for CASSDHRDTEAFF.

The gene calls are TRBV28 and TRBJ2-7; TRBD2 matches at 9 bases. The CDR3 has 15 amino acids. Germline CDR1 reads MDHEN; CDR2 reads SYDVKM. V shed 7 bases and J 1 base; nucleotides not matched to a gene: 8. CDR3: CASNIGLARSYEQYF. CDR3 in DNA: TGTGCCAGCAATATAGGACTAGCGCGTTCCTACGAGCAGTACTTC.

This sequence joins TRBV6-6 and TRBJ2-7; a weak D match, TRBD2 (6 bases). The CDR3 is made up of 16 amino acids. Germline V gives CDR1 MNHNY, CDR2 SVGAGI (reference sequence). Between the trimmed V and J ends, which lost 6 bases and 2 bases, there was a span of 20 bases. The CDR3 protein is CASRNARVPGAYEQYF. The CDR3 DNA follows: TGTGCCAGCAGAAACGCCAGGGTACCGGGGGCCTACGAGCAGTACTTC.

The rearrangement links TRBV7-6 to TRBJ2-1, with D unresolved. This CDR3 has 14 amino acids. CDR1 and CDR2 from the germline V gene are SGHVS and FNYEAQ. Trimming took off 1 base at V and 5 bases at J, with 9 bases between the two ends. DNA of the CDR3: TGTGCCAGCAGCTTAGGCTCTACGGACAATGAGCAGTTCTTC. As protein: CASSLGSTDNEQFF.

The chain has TRBV10-3 and TRBJ2-7, with 9 bases fitting TRBD1. The ends lost 5 bases at V and 6 bases at J; junction bases unmatched: 11. The CDR3 sequence is 15 residues long. Germline assignment: CDR1 ENHRY and CDR2 SYGVKD. This CDR3 reads CAISTDRGLSGEQYF. The CDR3 DNA is TGTGCCATCAGTACGGACAGGGGACTATCGGGCGAGCAGTACTTC.

The V and J genes are TRBV5-4 and TRBJ2-1, with D unresolved. Between the trimmed V and J ends, which lost 1 base and 2 bases, there was a span of 4 bases. The germline V gene encodes CDR1 SGHNT and CDR2 YYREEE (reference sequence). The CDR3 has 13 residues. In DNA, the CDR3 is TGTGCCAGCAGCTTGACAGCCTACAATGAGCAGTTCTTC. It encodes CASSLTAYNEQFF.

This chain connects TRBV7-9 to TRBJ1-2; 7 bases are a match to TRBD1. With 5 bases clipped from V and 6 bases from J, the junction kept 6 bases outside the gene matches. The CDR3 has 13 residues. Germline V gene lookup returns CDR1 SEHNR and CDR2 FQNEAQ (reference sequence). DNA for the CDR3: TGTGCCAGCAGCCGAGGGGGCGCGGATGGCTACACCTTC. As protein: CASSRGGADGYTF.

The chain combines TRBV28 with TRBJ1-5; D unresolved. Trimming left V 4 bases short and J 6 bases short, with 7 bases between. The CDR3 totals 12 residues. Germline loops: CDR1 MDHEN, CDR2 SYDVKM. CDR3: CASSSRGQPQHF. The CDR3 DNA sequence: TGTGCCAGCAGTTCCCGAGGTCAGCCCCAGCATTTT.

The chain carries TRBV4-1 and TRBJ2-2; D not resolved. This CDR3 region has 12 residues. V was clipped by 4 bases and J by 6 bases, with 6 bases between them. Germline assignment: CDR1 MGHRA and CDR2 YSYEKL. The CDR3 DNA sequence: TGCGCCAGCAGCCTTACCGCCGGGGAGCTGTTTTTT. Translating gives CASSLTAGELFF.

In DNA form, the CDR3 reads TGTGCCAGCAGCTTAGATCTGACGACAGCCTACGAGCAGTACTTC. Translation: CASSLDLTTAYEQYF. The chain uses TRBV7-2 and TRBJ2-7, with a possible D match to TRBD1 (5 bases). Germline loops: CDR1 SGHTA, CDR2 FQGNSA. The CDR3 covers 15 residues. Trimming took off 1 base at V and 2 bases at J, with 12 bases between the two ends.